Below are 6 T cell receptor beta chains sequenced from a single sample in a study of neurological immune-mediated disorders. TCRdb fed the 5' RACE reads into MiXCR, producing one record per CDR3 protein. The sample lists tens of thousands of distinct CDR3 sequences, roughly 2.5% seen once, with about 3% in the top ten. The sequencing sample was made of PBMCs. The receptors here all came from a man aged 45-60 years with multiple sclerosis.

This clonotype was recorded many times. The rearrangement joins TRBV6-5 to TRBJ2-6; tentative D call: TRBD1 (5 bases). V was pared by 6 bases and J by 4 bases, with 16 bases between. CDR1 and CDR2 (germline): MNHEY, SVGAGI. The CDR3 loop spans 16 amino acids. The CDR3 DNA is TGTGCCAGCAGGTACAGGTGGGCTGGAGGGGCCAACGTCCTGACTTTC. Its protein product is CASRYRWAGGANVLTF.

This clonotype was counted many times. The chain has TRBV11-2 and TRBJ1-6, with 8 nucleotides matching TRBD1. CDR1 SGHAT and CDR2 FQNNGV come from the germline V gene. V shed 5 bases and J 7 bases; nucleotides not matched to a gene: 10. This CDR3 is built from 16 residues. CDR3 nucleotide sequence: TGTGCCAGCAGCCAGGGGCAGGGGGCGTCCAATTCACCCCTCCACTTT. Translating gives CASSQGQGASNSPLHF.

This clonotype has ten or more counts. V and J are TRBV12-3 or TRBV12-4 and TRBJ1-1, with D uncertain. The germline V and J ends were trimmed by 3 bases and 10 bases, with 15 bases remaining between them. The CDR3 has 13 residues. The CDR3 spells CASSLEGGERAFF. In nucleotides, the CDR3 is TGTGCCAGCAGTTTGGAGGGAGGCGAAAGAGCTTTCTTT.

This clonotype was seen repeatedly, ten times or more. This chain uses TRBV7-9 with TRBJ1-2; no clear D. The CDR3 is 15 residues long. In germline, CDR1 is SEHNR, CDR2 FQNEAQ (reference sequence). The V gene lost 5 bases and the J gene lost 2 bases, with 15 bases spanning the gap. DNA of the CDR3: TGTGCCAGCAGCGTACGCACGGGAGGGAACTATGGCTACACCTTC. This codes for CASSVRTGGNYGYTF.

This clonotype was found many times. The chain is built from TRBV12-3 or TRBV12-4 and TRBJ1-5; 7 bases match TRBD1. The CDR3 extends over 15 amino acids. V lost 3 bases to trimming and J lost 3 bases; unmatched junction nucleotides: 5. The CDR3 DNA sequence: TGTGCCAGCAGTTTTCGACAGGGTCACAATCAGCCCCAGCATTTT. Translation gives CASSFRQGHNQPQHF.

This clonotype was found many times. In nucleotides, the CDR3 is TGTGCCAGCAGTCAACTAGCCCCAAGCACAGATACGCAGTATTTT. Translating it yields CASSQLAPSTDTQYF. The J gene is TRBJ2-3, the V gene TRBV12-3 or TRBV12-4, with D possibly TRBD2 on 6 matching bases. Trimming pared 5 bases from V and 0 bases from J, leaving 12 bases between. There are 15 residues in the CDR3.